The 9 T cell receptor beta chains listed next were all sequenced from one sample in a study of OX40 agonist ivuxolimab in advanced cancers. Clones were sequenced by immunoSEQ multiplex PCR, and TCRdb holds only the in-frame ones, with some missing. The data hold tens of thousands of clones, with 78% observed a single time. Sequencing used CD4+ or CD8+ T cells sorted from blood, obtained in a trial of the OX40 agonist ivuxolimab. The receptor set was obtained from an adult with an advanced solid tumor such as melanoma, head and neck, liver or kidney cancer.

Only one count was recorded for this clone. The rearrangement links TRBV6-6 to TRBJ2-2, with 9 nucleotides matching TRBD2. Germline values: CDR1 MNHNY, CDR2 SVGAGI (reference sequence). This CDR3 region has 16 residues. Unmatched junction bases numbered 11, after V lost 6 bases and J lost 6 bases. As DNA, the CDR3 is TGTGCCAGCAGGATTATAGCGGGAGAGCCCCCCGGGGAGCTGTTTTTT. It specifies CASRIIAGEPPGELFF.

The chain carries TRBV15 and TRBJ1-3; D gene ambiguous. Germline assignment: CDR1 LNHNV and CDR2 YYDKDF (reference sequence). CDR3 size: 15 residues. Trimming shortened V by 0 bases and J by 1 base, and 7 bases separated the two germline ends. The CDR3 nucleotides read TGTGCCACCAGCAGAGAGGCGGGGTCTGGAAACACCATATATTTT. This translates into CATSREAGSGNTIYF.

V and J are TRBV6-4 and TRBJ1-2, with a weak D call TRBD1 (6 bases). The CDR3 has 16 amino acids. V was clipped by 2 bases and J by 4 bases, with 17 bases between them. The germline V gene encodes CDR1 MRHNA and CDR2 SNTAGT. CDR3 region: CASSDTFYRDSYGYTF. The CDR3 DNA follows: TGTGCCAGCAGTGACACGTTTTACAGGGATAGCTATGGCTACACCTTC.

V usage is TRBV28 and J usage is TRBJ1-5, with 10 bases that match TRBD1. This CDR3 region has 15 residues. The V and J ends lost 6 bases and 5 bases, in that order; junction bases with no gene match: 7. CDR1 is MDHEN and CDR2 is SYDVKM in the germline V gene. This CDR3 is CASSTRGQGYQPQHF. The CDR3 nucleotides read TGTGCCAGCAGCACTAGGGGACAGGGGTATCAGCCCCAGCATTTT.

The rearrangement uses TRBV5-4 and TRBJ2-7; D gene uncertain. The CDR3 loop spans 13 amino acids. Trimming cost V 0 bases and J 3 bases, with 7 bases left between them. Germline V CDR1 and CDR2: SGHNT, YYREEE (reference sequence). CDR3 protein: CASSLGHYYEQYF. The CDR3 bases are TGTGCCAGCAGCTTGGGTCATTACTACGAGCAGTACTTC. The complete variable domain, with remaining parts taken from reference TRBV5-4 and TRBJ2-7, reads ETGVTQSPTHLIKTRGQQVTLRCSSQSGHNTVSWYQQALGQGPQFIFQYYREEENGRGNFPPRFSGLQFPNYSSELNVNALELDDSALYLCASSLGHYYEQYFGPGTRLTVT.

V and J are TRBV20-1 and TRBJ1-1, with D perhaps matching TRBD1 (6 bases). Germline loops: CDR1 DFQATT, CDR2 SNEGSKA (reference sequence). This CDR3 has 11 residues. Trimming removed 6 bases at V and 7 bases at J, with 12 bases between. CDR3 nucleotides: TGCAGTGCCCTGGACAGCATTGAAGCTTTCTTT. Translation gives CSALDSIEAFF.

The V gene is TRBV19, the J gene TRBJ2-5; D may be TRBD1 (7 bases). There are 15 residues in the CDR3. Germline V gives CDR1 LNHDA, CDR2 SQIVND (reference sequence). V dropped 2 bases and J dropped 3 bases, with 13 bases sitting between them. The CDR3 region is CASSITGRGEETQYF. CDR3 DNA: TGTGCCAGTAGTATAACGGGCAGGGGGGAAGAGACCCAGTACTTC.

This clone was detected only a few times. V is TRBV30 and J is TRBJ2-5, with D possibly matching TRBD1 (6 bases). The CDR3 runs 15 residues. Per the germline V gene, CDR1 is GTSNPN and CDR2 is SVGIG (reference sequence). V lost 0 bases, J lost 4 bases, and 15 bases lay in between. This chain's CDR3 is CAWSVGQGILETQYF. Written as DNA, the CDR3 is TGTGCCTGGAGTGTTGGTCAGGGGATCTTAGAGACCCAGTACTTC. The entire variable domain, with the rest obtained from reference TRBV30 and TRBJ2-5, is as follows: SQTIHQWPATLVQPVGSPLSLECTVEGTSNPNLYWYRQAAGRGLQLLFYSVGIGQISSEVPQNLSASRPQDRQFILSSKKLLLSDSGFYLCAWSVGQGILETQYFGPGTRLLVL.

The V call is TRBV28, the J call TRBJ1-2; tentatively, D is TRBD1 (5 bases). V dropped 10 bases and J dropped 0 bases, with 12 bases sitting between them. The V gene's germline CDR1 is MDHEN and CDR2 SYDVKM. The CDR3 is 13 residues long. As DNA, the CDR3 is TGTGCCACCCCGGGGACCTCTAACTATGGCTACACCTTC. Protein product: CATPGTSNYGYTF.